The present entry profiles one TCR beta chain with its context. Its target is unknown. Repertoires were generated with immunoSEQ multiplex PCR, while TCRdb's copy carries only in-frame clones and drops some. The sample lists roughly 68,000 clones; 70% to 75% were seen once. The sample belongs to a study of vaccination effects on CD4 cells after COVID-19. Turning to the study itself: It was a median of 72 days after the second dose that post-vaccine samples were obtained.

The study's findings and limits: Vaccine- and infection-induced clones showed marked clonal contraction late following vaccination.

Viral peptide pools were used in the ViraFEST assay to expand antigen-specific CD4+ T cells, and sequencing came afterward. Culturing for 10 to 11 days preceded CD4+ T cell isolation. Participants got two doses of BNT162b2 or mRNA-1273 vaccine. Vaccinated participants had no history of SARS-CoV-2 infection and tested negative for nucleocapsid antibodies. The CDR3 is 14 amino acids. Germline V gene data show CDR1 as MNHEY and CDR2 as SVGAGI. Trimming took off 4 bases at V and 3 bases at J, with 9 bases between the two ends. The chain links TRBV6-5 to TRBJ2-2; D is uncertain. This clonotype was sampled from a human donor who received a COVID-19 vaccine. The sample was CD4+ T cells from PBMCs cultured with HCoV-229E spike peptides, taken after COVID-19 vaccination. For the CDR3, the DNA is TGTGCCAGCAGTTTTGGCAGGTACACCGGGGAGCTGTTTTTT. It yields the protein CASSFGRYTGELFF.